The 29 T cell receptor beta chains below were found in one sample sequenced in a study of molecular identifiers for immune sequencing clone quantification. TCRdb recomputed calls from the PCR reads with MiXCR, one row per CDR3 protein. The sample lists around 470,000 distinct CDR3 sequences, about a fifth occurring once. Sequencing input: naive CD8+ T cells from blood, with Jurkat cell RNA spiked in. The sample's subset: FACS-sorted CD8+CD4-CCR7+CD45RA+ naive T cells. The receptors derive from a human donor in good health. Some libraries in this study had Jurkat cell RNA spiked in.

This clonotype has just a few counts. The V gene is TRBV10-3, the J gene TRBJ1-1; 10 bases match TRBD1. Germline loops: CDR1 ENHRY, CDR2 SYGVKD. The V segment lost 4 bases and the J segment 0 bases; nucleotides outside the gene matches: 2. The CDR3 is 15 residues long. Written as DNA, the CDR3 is TGTGCCATCAGTGCCGGGACAGGGGTGAACACTGAAGCTTTCTTT. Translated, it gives CAISAGTGVNTEAFF.

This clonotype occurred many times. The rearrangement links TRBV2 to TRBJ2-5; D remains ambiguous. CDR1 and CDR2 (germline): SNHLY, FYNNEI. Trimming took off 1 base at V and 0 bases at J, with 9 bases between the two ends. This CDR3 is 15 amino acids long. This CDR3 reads CASSEVLANQETQYF. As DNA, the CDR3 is TGTGCCAGCAGTGAAGTTTTGGCCAACCAAGAGACCCAGTACTTC. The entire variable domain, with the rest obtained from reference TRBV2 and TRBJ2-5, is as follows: EPEVTQTPSHQVTQMGQEVILRCVPISNHLYFYWYRQILGQKVEFLVSFYNNEISEKSEIFDDQFSVERPDGSNFTLKIRSTKLEDSAMYFCASSEVLANQETQYFGPGTRLLVL.

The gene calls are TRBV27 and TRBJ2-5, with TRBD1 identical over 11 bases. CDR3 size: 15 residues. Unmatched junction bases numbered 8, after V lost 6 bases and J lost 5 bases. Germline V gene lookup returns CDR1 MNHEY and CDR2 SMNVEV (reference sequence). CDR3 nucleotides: TGTGCCAGCAGCGACGGACAGGGGGCTTGGGAGACCCAGTACTTC. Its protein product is CASSDGQGAWETQYF.

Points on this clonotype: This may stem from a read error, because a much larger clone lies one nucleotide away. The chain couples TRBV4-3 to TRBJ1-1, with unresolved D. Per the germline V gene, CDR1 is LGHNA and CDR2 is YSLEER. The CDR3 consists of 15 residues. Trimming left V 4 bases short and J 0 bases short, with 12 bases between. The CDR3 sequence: CASSRAHSMNTEAFF. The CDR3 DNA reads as TGCGCCAGCAGCCGAGCTCACAGCATGAACACTGAAGCTTTCTTT.

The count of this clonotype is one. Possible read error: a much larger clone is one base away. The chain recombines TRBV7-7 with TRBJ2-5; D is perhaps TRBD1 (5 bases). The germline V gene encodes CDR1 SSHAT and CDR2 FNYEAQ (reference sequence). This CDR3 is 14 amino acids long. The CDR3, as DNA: TGTGCTAGCAGCCTGCTCAGGGAACAAGAGACCCAGTACTTC. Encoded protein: CASSLLREQETQYF.

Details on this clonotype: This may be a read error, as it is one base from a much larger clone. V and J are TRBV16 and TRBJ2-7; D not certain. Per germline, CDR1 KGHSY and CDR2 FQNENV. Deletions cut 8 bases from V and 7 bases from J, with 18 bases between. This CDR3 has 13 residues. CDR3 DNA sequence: TGTGCCAGCGGCCTAGGGATGATGGGGGAGCAGTACTTC. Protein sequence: CASGLGMMGEQYF. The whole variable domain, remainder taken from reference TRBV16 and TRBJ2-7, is GEEVAQTPKHLVRGEGQKAKLYCAPIKGHSYVFWYQQVLKNEFKFLISFQNENVFDETGMPKERFSAKCLPNSPCSLEIQATKLEDSAVYFCASGLGMMGEQYFGPGTRLTVT.

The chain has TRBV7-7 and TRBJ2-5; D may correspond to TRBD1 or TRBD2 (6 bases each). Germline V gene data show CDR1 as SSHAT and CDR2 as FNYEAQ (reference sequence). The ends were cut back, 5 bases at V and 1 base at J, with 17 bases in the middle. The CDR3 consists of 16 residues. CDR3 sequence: CASSPLGGGGQETQYF. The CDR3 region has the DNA TGTGCCAGCAGCCCCCTCGGGGGCGGTGGCCAAGAGACCCAGTACTTC.

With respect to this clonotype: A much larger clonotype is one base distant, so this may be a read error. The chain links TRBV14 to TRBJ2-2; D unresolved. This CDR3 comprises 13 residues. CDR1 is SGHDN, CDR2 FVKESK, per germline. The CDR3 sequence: CVSSQEAPGELFF. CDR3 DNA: TGTGTCAGCAGCCAAGAGGCACCCGGGGAGCTGTTTTTT.

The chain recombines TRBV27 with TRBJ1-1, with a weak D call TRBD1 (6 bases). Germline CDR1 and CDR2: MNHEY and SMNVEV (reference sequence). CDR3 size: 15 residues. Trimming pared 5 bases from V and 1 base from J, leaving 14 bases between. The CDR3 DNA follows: TGTGCCAGCAGTACCTTGGGGGGGCCGAACACTGAAGCTTTCTTT. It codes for CASSTLGGPNTEAFF.

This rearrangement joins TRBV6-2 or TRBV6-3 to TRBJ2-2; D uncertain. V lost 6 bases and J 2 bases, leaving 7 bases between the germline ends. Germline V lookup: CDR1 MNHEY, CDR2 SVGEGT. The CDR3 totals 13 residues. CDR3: CASSLDNTGELFF. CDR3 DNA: TGTGCCAGCAGCCTTGACAACACCGGGGAGCTGTTTTTT.

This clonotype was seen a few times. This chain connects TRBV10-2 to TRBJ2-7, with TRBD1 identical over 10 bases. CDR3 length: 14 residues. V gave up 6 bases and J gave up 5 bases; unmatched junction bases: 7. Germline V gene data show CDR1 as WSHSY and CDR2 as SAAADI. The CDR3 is CASRVGQGTHEQYF. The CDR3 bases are TGCGCCAGCAGAGTGGGACAGGGGACCCACGAGCAGTACTTC.

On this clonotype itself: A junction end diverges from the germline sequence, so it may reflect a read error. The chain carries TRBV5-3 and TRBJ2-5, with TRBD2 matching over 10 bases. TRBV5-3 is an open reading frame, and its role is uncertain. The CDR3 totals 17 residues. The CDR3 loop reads CASSLGGGAGGMETQYF. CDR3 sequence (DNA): TGTGCCAGCAGCTTGGGTGGAGGAGCGGGGGGGATGGAGACCCAGTACTTC.

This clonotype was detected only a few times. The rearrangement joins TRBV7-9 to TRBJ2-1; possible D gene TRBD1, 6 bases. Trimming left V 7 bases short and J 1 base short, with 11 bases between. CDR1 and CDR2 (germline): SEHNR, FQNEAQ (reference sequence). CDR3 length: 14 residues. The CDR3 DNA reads TGTGCCAGCAACTCACAGGGATCCTACAATGAGCAGTTCTTC. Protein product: CASNSQGSYNEQFF.

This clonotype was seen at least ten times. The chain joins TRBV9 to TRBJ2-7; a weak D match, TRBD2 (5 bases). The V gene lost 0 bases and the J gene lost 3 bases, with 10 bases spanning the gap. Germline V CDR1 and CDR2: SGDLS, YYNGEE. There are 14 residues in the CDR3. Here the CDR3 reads CASSVVDRGYEQYF. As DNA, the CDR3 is TGTGCCAGCAGCGTAGTCGACCGGGGCTACGAGCAGTACTTC.

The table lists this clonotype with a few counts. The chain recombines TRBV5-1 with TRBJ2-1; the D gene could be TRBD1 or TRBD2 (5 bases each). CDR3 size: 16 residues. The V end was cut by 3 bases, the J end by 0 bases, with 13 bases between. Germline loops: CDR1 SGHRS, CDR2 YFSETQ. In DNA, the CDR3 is TGCGCCAGCAGCTCCGAACCGGGACCCTCCTACAATGAGCAGTTCTTC. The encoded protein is CASSSEPGPSYNEQFF.

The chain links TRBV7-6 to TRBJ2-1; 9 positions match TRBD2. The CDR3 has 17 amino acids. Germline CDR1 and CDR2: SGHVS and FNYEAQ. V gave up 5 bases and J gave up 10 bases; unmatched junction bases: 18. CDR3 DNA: TGTGCCAGCAGCCCCTCCCTTGCTAGCGGGGTTACAGAGGAGCAGTTCTTC. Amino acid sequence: CASSPSLASGVTEEQFF. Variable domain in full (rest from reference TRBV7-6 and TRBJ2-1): GAGVSQSPRYKVTKRGQDVALRCDPISGHVSLYWYRQALGQGPEFLTYFNYEAQQDKSGLPNDRFSAERPEGSISTLTIQRTEQRDSAMYRCASSPSLASGVTEEQFFGPGTRLTVL.

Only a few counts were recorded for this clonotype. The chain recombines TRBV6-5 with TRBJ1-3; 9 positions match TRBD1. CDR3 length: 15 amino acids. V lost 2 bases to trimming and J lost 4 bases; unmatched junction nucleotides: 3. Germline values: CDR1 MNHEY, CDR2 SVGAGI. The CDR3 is CASSYTGGVGNTIYF. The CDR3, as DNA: TGTGCCAGCAGTTACACAGGGGGCGTCGGAAACACCATATATTTT.

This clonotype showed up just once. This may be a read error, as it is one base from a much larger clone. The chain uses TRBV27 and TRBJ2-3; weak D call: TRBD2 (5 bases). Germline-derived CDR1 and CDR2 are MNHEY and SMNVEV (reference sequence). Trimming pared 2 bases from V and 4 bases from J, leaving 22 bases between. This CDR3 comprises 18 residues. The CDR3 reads CASSLIPVITFSADTQYF. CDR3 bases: TGTGCCAGCAGTTTAATCCCAGTAATAACGTTTAGCGCAGATACGCAGTATTTT.

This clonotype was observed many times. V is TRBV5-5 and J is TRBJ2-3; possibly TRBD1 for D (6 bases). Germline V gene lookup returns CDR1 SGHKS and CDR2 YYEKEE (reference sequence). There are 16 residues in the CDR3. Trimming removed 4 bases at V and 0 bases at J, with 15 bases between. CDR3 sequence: CASSTIRQDSTDTQYF. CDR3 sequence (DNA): TGTGCCAGCAGCACGATAAGACAGGACAGCACAGATACGCAGTATTTT.

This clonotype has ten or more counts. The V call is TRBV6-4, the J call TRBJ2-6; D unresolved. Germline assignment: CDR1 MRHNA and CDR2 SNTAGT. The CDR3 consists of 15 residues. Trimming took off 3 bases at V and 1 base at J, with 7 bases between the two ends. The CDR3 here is CASSETGSGANVLTF. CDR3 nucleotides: TGTGCCAGCAGTGAGACTGGGTCTGGGGCCAACGTCCTGACTTTC.

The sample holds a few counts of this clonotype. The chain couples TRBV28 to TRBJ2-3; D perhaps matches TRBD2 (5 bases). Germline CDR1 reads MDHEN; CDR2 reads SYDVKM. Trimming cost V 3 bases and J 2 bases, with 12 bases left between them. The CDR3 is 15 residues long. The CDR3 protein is CASSLSGDNTDTQYF. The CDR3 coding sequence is TGTGCCAGCAGTTTGTCCGGGGATAACACAGATACGCAGTATTTT.

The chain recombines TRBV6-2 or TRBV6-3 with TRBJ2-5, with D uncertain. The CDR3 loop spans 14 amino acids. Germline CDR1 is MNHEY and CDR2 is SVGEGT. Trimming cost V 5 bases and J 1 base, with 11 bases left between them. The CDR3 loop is CASSLIGIQETQYF. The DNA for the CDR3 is TGTGCCAGCAGTCTGATTGGGATCCAAGAGACCCAGTACTTC.

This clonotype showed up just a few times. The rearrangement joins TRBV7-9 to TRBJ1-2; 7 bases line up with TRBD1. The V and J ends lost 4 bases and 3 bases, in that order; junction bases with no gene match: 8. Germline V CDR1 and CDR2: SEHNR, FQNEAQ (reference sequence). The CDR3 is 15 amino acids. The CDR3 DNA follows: TGTGCCAGCAGCTCCCACGTCGGGACAGACTATGGCTACACCTTC. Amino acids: CASSSHVGTDYGYTF.

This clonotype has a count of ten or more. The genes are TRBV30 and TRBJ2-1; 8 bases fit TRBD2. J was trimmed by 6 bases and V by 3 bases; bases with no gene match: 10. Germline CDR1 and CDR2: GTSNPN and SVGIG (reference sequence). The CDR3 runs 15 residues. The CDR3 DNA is TGTGCCTGGAGCCCCGGGACTAGTTCAATCAATGAGCAGTTCTTC. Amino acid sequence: CAWSPGTSSINEQFF. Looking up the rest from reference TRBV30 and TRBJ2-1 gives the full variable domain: SQTIHQWPATLVQPVGSPLSLECTVEGTSNPNLYWYRQAAGRGLQLLFYSVGIGQISSEVPQNLSASRPQDRQFILSSKKLLLSDSGFYLCAWSPGTSSINEQFFGPGTRLTVL.

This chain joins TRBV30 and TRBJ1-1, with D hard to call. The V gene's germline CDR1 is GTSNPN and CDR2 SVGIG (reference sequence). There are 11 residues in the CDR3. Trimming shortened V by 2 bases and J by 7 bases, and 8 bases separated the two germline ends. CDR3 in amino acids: CAWSSGNEAFF. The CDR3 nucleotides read TGTGCCTGGAGTTCCGGGAATGAAGCTTTCTTT. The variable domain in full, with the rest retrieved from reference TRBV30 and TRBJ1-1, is SQTIHQWPATLVQPVGSPLSLECTVEGTSNPNLYWYRQAAGRGLQLLFYSVGIGQISSEVPQNLSASRPQDRQFILSSKKLLLSDSGFYLCAWSSGNEAFFGQGTRLTVV.

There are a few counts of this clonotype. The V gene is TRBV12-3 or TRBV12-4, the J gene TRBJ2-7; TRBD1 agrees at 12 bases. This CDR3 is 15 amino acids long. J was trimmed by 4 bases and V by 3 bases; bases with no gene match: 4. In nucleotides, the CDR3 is TGTGCCAGCAGTTTTGGGACAGGGGGCGGTTACGAGCAGTACTTC. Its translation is CASSFGTGGGYEQYF.

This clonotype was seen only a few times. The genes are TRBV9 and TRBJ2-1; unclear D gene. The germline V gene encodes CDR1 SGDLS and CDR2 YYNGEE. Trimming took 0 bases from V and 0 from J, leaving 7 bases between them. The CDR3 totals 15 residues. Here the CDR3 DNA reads TGTGCCAGCAGCGTAGGGGGAATCTCCTACAATGAGCAGTTCTTC. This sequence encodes CASSVGGISYNEQFF.

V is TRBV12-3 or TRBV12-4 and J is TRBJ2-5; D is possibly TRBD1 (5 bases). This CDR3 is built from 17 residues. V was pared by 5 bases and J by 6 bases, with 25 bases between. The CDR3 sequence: CASSPHESLNPGKTQYF. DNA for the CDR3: TGTGCCAGCAGTCCCCATGAATCACTGAACCCAGGGAAGACCCAGTACTTC.

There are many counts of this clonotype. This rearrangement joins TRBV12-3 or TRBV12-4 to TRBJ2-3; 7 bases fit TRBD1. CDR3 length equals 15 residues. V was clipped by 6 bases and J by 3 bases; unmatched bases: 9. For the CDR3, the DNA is TGTGCCAGCAGGTCGACAGGGTACGGAACAGATACGCAGTATTTT. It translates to CASRSTGYGTDTQYF.